The 28 T cell receptor beta chains listed next were all sequenced from one sample in a study of blood T cells in healthy people across ages. Alongside a J-beta primer mix, a sample-barcoded 5' primer served in a second PCR lasting roughly 7 to 11 cycles. TCRdb used MiXCR to reprocess the 5' RACE reads, holding one entry per CDR3 protein. This sample has hundreds of thousands of distinct CDR3 sequences, with about 43% found just once. The sequenced material came from blood. The receptor source for this set is a man older than 75 in good health.

This clonotype was counted at least ten times. Being one base from a much bigger clone, this may be a read error. V is TRBV28 and J is TRBJ2-7, with D tentatively TRBD1 or TRBD2 (5 bases each). The CDR3 has 14 residues. Germline assignment: CDR1 MDHEN and CDR2 SYDVKM. Trimming took 5 bases from V and 4 from J, leaving 15 bases between them. The CDR3 spells CASSAPGPQYEQYF. The CDR3 nucleotides are TGTGCCAGCAGTGCACCGGGACCGCAATACGAGCAGTACTTC.

This clonotype has only a few counts. This chain connects TRBV30 to TRBJ2-7; 8 nucleotides match TRBD2. The CDR3 consists of 13 residues. The J segment lost 3 bases and the V segment lost 3 bases, leaving 4 bases of the junction unmatched. CDR1 GTSNPN and CDR2 SVGIG come from the germline V gene (reference sequence). The CDR3 bases are TGTGCCTGGAGGCGGGGGGCTTTCTACGAGCAGTACTTC. It specifies CAWRRGAFYEQYF.

Only a few counts were recorded for this clonotype. The gene calls are TRBV12-3 or TRBV12-4 and TRBJ1-2; 9 nucleotides line up with TRBD1. J was trimmed by 5 bases and V by 7 bases; bases with no gene match: 2. The CDR3 sequence is 12 residues long. The CDR3 loop is CASKTGGYGYTF. CDR3 in DNA: TGTGCCAGCAAGACAGGGGGATATGGCTACACCTTC.

The V gene is TRBV7-2, the J gene TRBJ2-1; no reliable D call. Germline-derived CDR1 and CDR2 are SGHTA and FQGNSA. This CDR3 comprises 10 residues. Trimming left V 4 bases short and J 15 bases short, with 10 bases between. Here the CDR3 reads CASSSQRGFF. The CDR3 DNA reads TGTGCCAGCAGCTCCCAGCGAGGGTTCTTC.

The chain joins TRBV20-1 to TRBJ2-1; 8 bases agree with TRBD2. The CDR3 length is 15 residues. Trimming took 3 bases from V and 0 from J; bases not matched to a gene: 4. Germline V CDR1 and CDR2: DFQATT, SNEGSKA (reference sequence). The CDR3 nucleotides read TGCAGTGCTAGTGGCGGGAGGTACTCCTACAATGAGCAGTTCTTC. Amino acids: CSASGGRYSYNEQFF.

The chain is built from TRBV7-8 and TRBJ2-7; 9 positions agree with TRBD1. V dropped 1 base and J dropped 9; count of bases not matched to a gene: 13. Germline CDR1 reads SGHVS; CDR2 reads FQNEAQ. This CDR3 comprises 16 residues. The CDR3 reads CASSLVLQGALGGQYF. The CDR3 DNA sequence: TGTGCCAGCAGCTTAGTTCTACAGGGGGCTTTAGGCGGGCAGTACTTC.

This chain links TRBV29-1 with TRBJ1-2; 8 nucleotides align to TRBD1. After removal of 8 bases from V and 6 bases from J, the junction contained 8 bases not matched to a gene. This CDR3 contains 12 residues. Germline loops: CDR1 SQVTM, CDR2 ANQGSEA. CDR3 amino acids: CSTGQGGHGYTF. CDR3 sequence (DNA): TGCAGCACCGGACAGGGAGGACATGGCTACACCTTC.

This clonotype came up once. The gene calls are TRBV20-1 and TRBJ1-2; D remains unclear. Trimming stripped 3 bases from V and 8 bases from J, with 13 bases between. The germline V gene encodes CDR1 DFQATT and CDR2 SNEGSKA (reference sequence). This CDR3 has 12 residues. In DNA form, the CDR3 reads TGCAGTGCTAGGGAGACAAGGCTAGGCTACACCTTC. Protein product: CSARETRLGYTF.

The V gene is TRBV2, the J gene TRBJ2-7; 9 bases line up with TRBD2. This CDR3 region has 14 residues. J was trimmed by 0 bases and V by 6 bases; bases with no gene match: 3. CDR1 and CDR2 from the germline V gene are SNHLY and FYNNEI. The CDR3 DNA sequence: TGTGCCAGCAGGCAGCGGGAGGCCTCCTACGAGCAGTACTTC. It codes for CASRQREASYEQYF.

This clonotype was seen at least ten times. V gene TRBV7-2 combines with J gene TRBJ2-3; D gene ambiguous. Germline loops: CDR1 SGHTA, CDR2 FQGNSA. The CDR3 covers 14 residues. The V end lost 5 bases, the J end lost 0 bases, and 9 bases lay between the germline ends. The CDR3 sequence is CASSPRQSTDTQYF. Written as DNA, the CDR3 is TGTGCCAGCAGCCCTAGGCAAAGCACAGATACGCAGTATTTT.

This clonotype has a handful of counts. This sequence joins TRBV6-2 or TRBV6-3 and TRBJ1-1; D is undetermined. The CDR3 contains 14 residues. Germline CDR1 and CDR2: MNHEY and SVGEGT. V was trimmed by 1 base and J by 4 bases, leaving 10 bases between them. CDR3 protein: CASSYLKGSTEAFF. As DNA, the CDR3 is TGTGCCAGCAGTTACTTAAAAGGTAGCACTGAAGCTTTCTTT.

The J gene is TRBJ2-7, the V gene TRBV29-1; unclear D gene. V lost 2 bases to trimming and J lost 3 bases, with 14 bases between them. The CDR3 runs to 14 residues. Germline V gives CDR1 SQVTM, CDR2 ANQGSEA. CDR3: CSVESIGSSYEQYF. CDR3 bases: TGCAGCGTTGAATCGATCGGATCAAGCTACGAGCAGTACTTC.

At least ten counts were recorded for this clonotype. V and J are TRBV10-3 and TRBJ2-3; TRBD2 is a possible D gene (5 bases). The V end lost 3 bases, the J end lost 5 bases, and 12 bases lay between the germline ends. The germline V gene encodes CDR1 ENHRY and CDR2 SYGVKD. The CDR3 extends over 14 amino acids. In DNA form, the CDR3 reads TGTGCCATCAGTGATGGGCTAGCTCGAGATACGCAGTATTTT. This encodes CAISDGLARDTQYF.

This clonotype was detected only a few times. This chain's CDR3 is CATSVVRDSEKQFF. The CDR3 DNA is TGTGCCACCAGTGTAGTCAGGGACTCGGAAAAACAGTTCTTC. The rearrangement uses TRBV24-1 and TRBJ2-1, with D perhaps TRBD2 (6 bases). The V end lost 5 bases, the J end lost 13 bases, and 20 bases lay between the germline ends. Germline CDR1 KGHDR, CDR2 SFDVKD. This CDR3 has 14 residues.

This clonotype turned up a few times. The gene calls are TRBV7-9 and TRBJ1-2; 10 bases are a match to TRBD1. The CDR3 sequence is 17 residues long. Per germline, CDR1 SEHNR and CDR2 FQNEAQ (reference sequence). V gave up 2 bases and J gave up 4 bases; unmatched junction bases: 10. CDR3 sequence reads: CASSLPPGQGFGYGYTF. As DNA, the CDR3 is TGTGCCAGCAGCTTACCTCCGGGACAGGGGTTCGGCTATGGCTACACCTTC.

This clonotype was recorded a few times. The chain combines TRBV3-1 with TRBJ2-5, with 10 nucleotides matching TRBD1. This CDR3 has 16 residues. Trimming at V came to 2 bases and at J to 4 bases, leaving 7 bases not matched to a gene. Germline V lookup: CDR1 LGHDT, CDR2 YNNKEL (reference sequence). CDR3 residues: CASSQRTGGIGETQYF. As DNA, the CDR3 is TGTGCCAGCAGCCAAAGGACAGGGGGTATTGGAGAGACCCAGTACTTC.

This chain uses TRBV9 with TRBJ2-7, with TRBD1 matching over 8 bases. The junction had 8 bases not matched to a gene; V was cut back by 4 bases and J by 2 bases. From germline, CDR1 is SGDLS and CDR2 YYNGEE. CDR3 length: 15 residues. The CDR3 DNA reads TGTGCCAGCAGCCCTAGGGGACAGGTTCCCTACGAGCAGTACTTC. Translating gives CASSPRGQVPYEQYF. Together with reference TRBV9 and TRBJ2-7, the CDR3 gives the full variable domain: DSGVTQTPKHLITATGQRVTLRCSPRSGDLSVYWYQQSLDQGLQFLIQYYNGEERAKGNILERFSAQQFPDLHSELNLSSLELGDSALYFCASSPRGQVPYEQYFGPGTRLTVT.

The table lists this clonotype with a few counts. This chain links TRBV4-3 with TRBJ2-5, with 15 bases aligning to TRBD2. Germline V gene data show CDR1 as LGHNA and CDR2 as YSLEER. V lost 1 base, J lost 5 bases, and 5 bases stayed unmatched. This CDR3 is built from 17 residues. CDR3 DNA sequence: TGCGCCAGCAGCCAAGTCGGACTAGCGGGGGGGCCTGAGACCCAGTACTTC. Its translation: CASSQVGLAGGPETQYF.

In its sample, this clonotype was seen a few times. The chain combines TRBV9 with TRBJ2-1; perhaps TRBD2 as D (6 bases). CDR3 length: 14 amino acids. Trimming pared 2 bases from V and 9 bases from J, leaving 15 bases between. Germline V gene data show CDR1 as SGDLS and CDR2 as YYNGEE. The CDR3 protein is CASSVVTGDGEQFF. The DNA of the CDR3 is TGTGCCAGCAGCGTGGTAACGGGAGATGGTGAGCAGTTCTTC.

V and J are TRBV7-2 and TRBJ1-1; D remains ambiguous. The CDR3 is 14 amino acids. Germline V gives CDR1 SGHTA, CDR2 FQGNSA. V lost 2 bases and J lost 0, with 7 bases in between. The CDR3 loop reads CASSLSRMNTEAFF. The CDR3 DNA follows: TGTGCCAGCAGCTTAAGCCGCATGAACACTGAAGCTTTCTTT.

In this sample, this clonotype turned up a few times. The V and J genes are TRBV5-1 and TRBJ2-1, with D uncertain. The CDR3 totals 15 residues. CDR1 is SGHRS and CDR2 is YFSETQ in the germline V gene. V was pared by 3 bases and J by 4 bases, with 14 bases between. CDR3: CASSSHHATYNEQFF. DNA for the CDR3: TGCGCCAGCAGCTCCCATCATGCTACGTACAATGAGCAGTTCTTC.

This clonotype was counted between two and nine times. The chain joins TRBV20-1 to TRBJ2-5; 8 bases are a match to TRBD1. Trimming cost V 0 bases and J 5 bases; bases outside gene matches: 14. The CDR3 is 17 residues long. The germline V gene encodes CDR1 DFQATT and CDR2 SNEGSKA (reference sequence). The chain's CDR3 is CSARDEAGGLVSETQYF. The CDR3 DNA reads as TGCAGTGCTAGAGATGAGGCAGGGGGCTTGGTGTCGGAGACCCAGTACTTC.

The chain uses TRBV3-1 and TRBJ2-5, with unresolved D. CDR1 LGHDT and CDR2 YNNKEL come from the germline V gene (reference sequence). V was pared by 7 bases and J by 5 bases, with 11 bases between. This CDR3 comprises 12 residues. CDR3 loop: CASTRNGETQYF. DNA of the CDR3: TGTGCCAGCACCAGGAATGGGGAGACCCAGTACTTC.

This clonotype has just a few counts. The chain couples TRBV5-1 to TRBJ1-5; TRBD1 aligns across 7 bases. Germline V CDR1 and CDR2: SGHRS, YFSETQ. Germline trimming cut 2 bases from V and 0 bases from J; bases unmatched to any gene: 2. There are 15 residues in the CDR3. CDR3 DNA sequence: TGCGCCAGCAGCTTACAGGGGATTAGCAATCAGCCCCAGCATTTT. It specifies CASSLQGISNQPQHF.

The rearrangement links TRBV7-9 to TRBJ2-1, with D maybe TRBD2 (5 bases). V was trimmed by 2 bases and J by 5 bases, leaving 13 bases between them. The germline gives CDR1 SEHNR, CDR2 FQNEAQ (reference sequence). The CDR3 sequence is 15 residues long. The CDR3 is CASSLQLAENNEQFF. The CDR3, as DNA: TGTGCCAGCAGCTTACAGCTAGCAGAAAACAATGAGCAGTTCTTC.

This clonotype appeared many times. The V gene is TRBV7-2, the J gene TRBJ2-7, with 8 bases identical to TRBD1. Trimming cost V 5 bases and J 6 bases; bases outside gene matches: 3. The CDR3 is made up of 12 amino acids. Per germline, CDR1 SGHTA and CDR2 FQGNSA. CDR3 coding DNA: TGTGCCAGCAGCCAAACAGGGGGCGAGCAGTACTTC. This codes for CASSQTGGEQYF.

In this sample, this clonotype turned up a few times. The CDR3 reads CSGQDRGRGTEAFF. The CDR3, as DNA: TGCAGCGGCCAGGACAGGGGCAGGGGCACTGAAGCTTTCTTT. This rearrangement joins TRBV29-1 to TRBJ1-1; 9 bases agree with TRBD1. The trim removed 7 bases at V and 4 bases at J, leaving 10 bases unmatched. The CDR3 spans 14 residues. Germline CDR1 and CDR2: SQVTM and ANQGSEA.

This clonotype was counted only a few times. CDR3 nucleotide sequence: TGTGCCAGCAGCCCCAGGGTAGAGCAGTACTTC. It specifies CASSPRVEQYF. The V and J genes are TRBV7-9 and TRBJ2-7, with a possible D match to TRBD1 (5 bases). V shed 5 bases and J shed 7 bases, with 9 bases lying between them. CDR1 SEHNR and CDR2 FQNEAQ come from the germline V gene (reference sequence). This CDR3 comprises 11 residues.